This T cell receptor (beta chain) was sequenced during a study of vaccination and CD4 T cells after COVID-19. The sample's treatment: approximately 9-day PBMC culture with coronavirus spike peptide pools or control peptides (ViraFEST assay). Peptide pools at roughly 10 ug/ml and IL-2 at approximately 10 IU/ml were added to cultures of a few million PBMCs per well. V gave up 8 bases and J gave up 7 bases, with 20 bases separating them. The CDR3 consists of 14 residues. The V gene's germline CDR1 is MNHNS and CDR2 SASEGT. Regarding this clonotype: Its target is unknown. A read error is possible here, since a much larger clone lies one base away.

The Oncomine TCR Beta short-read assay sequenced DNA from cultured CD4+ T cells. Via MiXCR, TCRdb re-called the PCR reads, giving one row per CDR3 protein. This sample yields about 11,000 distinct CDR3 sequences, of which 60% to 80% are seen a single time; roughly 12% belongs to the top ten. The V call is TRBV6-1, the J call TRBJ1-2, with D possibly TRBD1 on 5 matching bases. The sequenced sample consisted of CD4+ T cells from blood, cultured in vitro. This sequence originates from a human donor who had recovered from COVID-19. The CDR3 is CASRTDSRRVGYTF. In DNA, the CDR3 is TGTGCCAGCCGCACCGACAGCAGGAGGGTTGGCTACACCTTC.